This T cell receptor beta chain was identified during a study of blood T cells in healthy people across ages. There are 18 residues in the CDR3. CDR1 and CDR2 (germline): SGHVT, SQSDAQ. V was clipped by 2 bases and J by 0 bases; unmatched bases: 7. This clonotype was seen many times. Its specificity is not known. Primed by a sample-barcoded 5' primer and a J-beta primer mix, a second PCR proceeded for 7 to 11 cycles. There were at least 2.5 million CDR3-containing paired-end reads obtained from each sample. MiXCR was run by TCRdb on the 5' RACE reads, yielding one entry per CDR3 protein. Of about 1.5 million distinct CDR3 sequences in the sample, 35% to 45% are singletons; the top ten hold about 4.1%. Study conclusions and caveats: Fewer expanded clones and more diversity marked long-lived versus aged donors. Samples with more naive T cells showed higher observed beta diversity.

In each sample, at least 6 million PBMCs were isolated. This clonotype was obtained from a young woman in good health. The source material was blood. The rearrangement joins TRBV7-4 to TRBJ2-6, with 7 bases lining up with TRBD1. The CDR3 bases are TGTGCCAGCAGCTTACCGGACAGGACGTACTCTGGGGCCAACGTCCTGACTTTC. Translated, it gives CASSLPDRTYSGANVLTF.